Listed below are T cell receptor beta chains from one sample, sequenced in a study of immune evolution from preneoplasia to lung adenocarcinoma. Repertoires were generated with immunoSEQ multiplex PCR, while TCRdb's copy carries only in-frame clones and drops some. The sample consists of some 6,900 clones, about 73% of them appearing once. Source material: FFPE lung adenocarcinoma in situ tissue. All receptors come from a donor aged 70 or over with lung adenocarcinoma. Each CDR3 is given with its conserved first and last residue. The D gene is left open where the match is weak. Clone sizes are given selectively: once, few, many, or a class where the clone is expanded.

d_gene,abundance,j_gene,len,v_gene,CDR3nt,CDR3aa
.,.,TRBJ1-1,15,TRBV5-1,TGCGCCAGCAGCTTGACCAATACAGGGAACACTGAAGCTTTCTTT,CASSLTNTGNTEAFF
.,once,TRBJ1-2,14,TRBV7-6,TGTGCCAGCAGCTCTGGGGACGGGCGCTATGGCTACACCTTC,CASSSGDGRYGYTF
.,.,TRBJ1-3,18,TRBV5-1,TGCGCCAGCAGCATAAGCCCAATTACAGGGATCTCTGGAAACACCATATATTTT,CASSISPITGISGNTIYF
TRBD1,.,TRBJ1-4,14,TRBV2,TGTGCCAGCAGTGAAATGGACAGGGCTGAAAAACTGTTTTTT,CASSEMDRAEKLFF
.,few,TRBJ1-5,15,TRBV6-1,TGTGCCAGCAGTGAGGGGTATGGGCAAATCAGCCCCCAGCATTTT,CASSEGYGQISPQHF
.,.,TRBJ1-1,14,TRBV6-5,TGTGCCAGCAGTTACTCGGACGGTGGCGTCGGGGCTTTCTTT,CASSYSDGGVGAFF
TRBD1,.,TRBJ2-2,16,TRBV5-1,TGCGCCAGCAGCTCTTTAGGACAGGGGGTCACCGGGGAGCTGTTTTTT,CASSSLGQGVTGELFF
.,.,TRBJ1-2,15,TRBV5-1,TGCGCCAGCAGCTTGGCCCCATGGGACGTTTCCGGCTACACCTTC,CASSLAPWDVSGYTF
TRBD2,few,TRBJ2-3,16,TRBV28,TGTGCCAGCAGTTCTCTCGGGCTAGCGGGAGGAGATACGCAGTATTTT,CASSSLGLAGGDTQYF
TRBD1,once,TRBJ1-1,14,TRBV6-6,TGTGCCAGCAGTTCACAGGGGGTTAGGACTGAAGCTTTCTTT,CASSSQGVRTEAFF
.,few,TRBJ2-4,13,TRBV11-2,TGTGCCAGCAGCTTAGACCACGGGAACATTCAGTACTTC,CASSLDHGNIQYF
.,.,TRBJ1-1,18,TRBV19,TGTGCCAGTAGTATAGGACCACTTTGGGGGGTAATGAACACTGAAGCTTTCTTT,CASSIGPLWGVMNTEAFF
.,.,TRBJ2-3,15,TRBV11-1,TGTGCCAGCAGCTTAGGGATCCTCCGCGGAGATACGCAGTATTTT,CASSLGILRGDTQYF
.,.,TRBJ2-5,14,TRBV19,TGTGCCAGTAGCGCGGATTGGAGAACTGAGACCCAGTACTTC,CASSADWRTETQYF
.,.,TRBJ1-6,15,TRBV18,TGTGCCAGCTCAGGGGACACTATACCTAATTCACCCCTCCACTTT,CASSGDTIPNSPLHF
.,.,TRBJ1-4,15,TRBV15,TGTGCCACCGGGTTTGGGGGGGGGACTAATGAAAAACTGTTTTTT,CATGFGGGTNEKLFF
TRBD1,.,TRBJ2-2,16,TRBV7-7,TGTGCTAGCAGCCCCGGACAGGGGAGGGGCACCGGGGAGCTGTTTTTT,CASSPGQGRGTGELFF
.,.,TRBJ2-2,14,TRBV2,TGTGCCAGCATCGAGGGAGGAGCAACCGGGGAGCTGTTTTTT,CASIEGGATGELFF
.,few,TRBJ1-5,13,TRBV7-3,TGTGCCAGCAGCGTAAACCTGAATCAGCCCCAGCATTTT,CASSVNLNQPQHF
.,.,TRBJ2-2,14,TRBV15,TGTGCCACCAGCAGAGACGTTGTAGCCGGGGAGCTGTTTTTT,CATSRDVVAGELFF
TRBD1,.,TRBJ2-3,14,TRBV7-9,TGTGCCAGCAGCCAGGACAGGGGGAGAGATACGCAGTATTTT,CASSQDRGRDTQYF
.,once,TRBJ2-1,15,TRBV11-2,TGTGCCAGCGGCCGCGGGGCCCACTCCTACAATGAGCAGTTCTTC,CASGRGAHSYNEQFF
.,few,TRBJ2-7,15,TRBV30,TGTGCCTGGAGGGCGGGGTATATTCCCTCCTACGAGCAGTACTTC,CAWRAGYIPSYEQYF
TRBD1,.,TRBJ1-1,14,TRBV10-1,TGCGCCAGCAGTGACCCAGGGGGGTCCACTGAAGCTTTCTTT,CASSDPGGSTEAFF
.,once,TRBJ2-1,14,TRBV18,TGTGCCAGCTCAATCAGAAAGCCCTACAATGAGCAGTTCTTC,CASSIRKPYNEQFF
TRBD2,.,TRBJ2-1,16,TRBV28,TGTGCCAGCAGGCTAGCGGGGGCCCTAGGCTACAATGAGCAGTTCTTC,CASRLAGALGYNEQFF
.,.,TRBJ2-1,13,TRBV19,TGTGCCAGTAGTATGGTTGCATGGAATGAGCAGTTCTTC,CASSMVAWNEQFF
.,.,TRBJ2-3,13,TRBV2,TGTGCCAGCAGTGTCCAGCCCCGGGATACGCAGTATTTT,CASSVQPRDTQYF
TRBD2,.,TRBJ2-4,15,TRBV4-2,TGTGCCAGCAGCCAAGGGGACTACCCCGAAAACATTCAGTACTTC,CASSQGDYPENIQYF
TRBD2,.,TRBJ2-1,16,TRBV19,TGTGCCAGTAGTACCCAGGGACTAGCGGGCGGTAATGAGCAGTTCTTC,CASSTQGLAGGNEQFF
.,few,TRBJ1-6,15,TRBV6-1,TGTGCCAGCAGTCACGGACCGGAGGAGAATTCACCCCTCCACTTT,CASSHGPEENSPLHF
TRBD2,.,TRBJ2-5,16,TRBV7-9,TGTGCCAGCAGCTTAGTCCTAGCGGACTCCCAAGAGACCCAGTACTTC,CASSLVLADSQETQYF
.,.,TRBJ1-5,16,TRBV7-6,TGTGCCAGCAGCTTAGGGTCTGGCCGATACAATCAGCCCCAGCATTTT,CASSLGSGRYNQPQHF
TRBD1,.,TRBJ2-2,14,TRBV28,TGTGCCAGCACGACAGGGGTCCTTTACGGGGAGCTGTTTTTT,CASTTGVLYGELFF
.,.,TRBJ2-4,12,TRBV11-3,TGTGCCAGCAGCAAAGGGGGAAACATTCAGTACTTC,CASSKGGNIQYF
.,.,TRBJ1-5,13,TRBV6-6,TGTGCCACCGACAGGATAAGCAATCAGCCCCAGCATTTT,CATDRISNQPQHF
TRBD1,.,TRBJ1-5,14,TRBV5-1,TGCGCCAGCAGCTTGACAGGGGCAAATCAGCCCCAGCATTTT,CASSLTGANQPQHF
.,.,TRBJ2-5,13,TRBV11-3,TGTGCCAGCAGCCTAGGGGGCCAAGAGACCCAGTACTTC,CASSLGGQETQYF
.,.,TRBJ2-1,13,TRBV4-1,TGCGCCAGCAGCCAAGGTCAAAGGAATGAGCAGTTCTTC,CASSQGQRNEQFF
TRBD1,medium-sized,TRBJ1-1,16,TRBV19,TGTGCCAGTAGTATAGATCAATCCAGGGGGCTCGCTGAAGCTTTCTTT,CASSIDQSRGLAEAFF
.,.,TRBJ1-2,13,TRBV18,TGTGCCAGCTCACCGAGGGAACAGGGAGGCTACACCTTC,CASSPREQGGYTF
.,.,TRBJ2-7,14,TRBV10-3,TGTGCCATCAAAGGTGCAGGGGACCCCTACGAGCAGTACTTC,CAIKGAGDPYEQYF
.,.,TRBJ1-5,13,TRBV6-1,TGTGCCAGCAGCGAACTGGGGGATCAGCCCCAGCATTTT,CASSELGDQPQHF
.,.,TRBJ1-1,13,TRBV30,TGTGCCTGGAGGAGGCAGTTGGGCACTGAAGCTTTCTTT,CAWRRQLGTEAFF
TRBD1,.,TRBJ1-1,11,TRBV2,TGTGCCAGCGATAGACAGGGCGAAGCTTTCTTT,CASDRQGEAFF
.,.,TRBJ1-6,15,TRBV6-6,TGTGCCAGCAGTTACACAACAGGCTCTAATTCACCCCTCCACTTT,CASSYTTGSNSPLHF
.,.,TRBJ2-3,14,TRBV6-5,TGTGCCAGCAGTTACTCTTCCGCCACAGATACGCAGTATTTT,CASSYSSATDTQYF
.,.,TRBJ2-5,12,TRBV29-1,TGCAGCGTTGAATCGAACAGTCGGGCCCAGTACTTC,CSVESNSRAQYF
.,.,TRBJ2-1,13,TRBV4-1,TGCGCCAGCTCCTCGGACAAATACAATGAGCAGTTCTTC,CASSSDKYNEQFF
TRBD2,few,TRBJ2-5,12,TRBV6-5,TGTGCCAGCCAGCGGGGTAAAGAGACCCAGTACTTC,CASQRGKETQYF
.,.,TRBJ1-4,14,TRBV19,TGTGCCAGTAGGCCAAAAGGGGCCCCTGTGGGACTGTTTTTT,CASRPKGAPVGLFF
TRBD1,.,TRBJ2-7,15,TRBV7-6,TGTGCCAGCAGCTTAGCTCCGGGACAGACCTACGAGCAGTACTTC,CASSLAPGQTYEQYF
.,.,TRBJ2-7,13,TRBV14,TGTGCCAGCAGCCATGGACAGACCTACGAGCAGTACTTC,CASSHGQTYEQYF
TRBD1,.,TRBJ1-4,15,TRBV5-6,TGTGCCAGCAGCCTAGGGACAGGGGGCTATGAAAAACTGTTTTTT,CASSLGTGGYEKLFF
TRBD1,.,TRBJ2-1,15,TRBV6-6,TGTGCCAGCAGTTATCCGGGACAGGGGGCAAATGAGCAGTTCTTC,CASSYPGQGANEQFF